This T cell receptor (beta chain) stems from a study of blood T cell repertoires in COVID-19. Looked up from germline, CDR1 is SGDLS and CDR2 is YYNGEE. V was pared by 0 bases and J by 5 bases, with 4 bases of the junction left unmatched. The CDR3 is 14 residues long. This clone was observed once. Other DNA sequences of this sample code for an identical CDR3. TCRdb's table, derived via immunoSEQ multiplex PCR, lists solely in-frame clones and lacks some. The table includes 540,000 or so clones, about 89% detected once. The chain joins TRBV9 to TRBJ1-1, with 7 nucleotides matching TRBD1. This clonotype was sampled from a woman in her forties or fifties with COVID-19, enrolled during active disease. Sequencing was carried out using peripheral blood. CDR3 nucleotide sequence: TGTGCCAGCAGCGTAGGGCAGGGGGGAACTGAAGCTTTCTTT. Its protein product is CASSVGQGGTEAFF. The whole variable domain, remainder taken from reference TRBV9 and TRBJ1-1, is DSGVTQTPKHLITATGQRVTLRCSPRSGDLSVYWYQQSLDQGLQFLIQYYNGEERAKGNILERFSAQQFPDLHSELNLSSLELGDSALYFCASSVGQGGTEAFFGQGTRLTVV.